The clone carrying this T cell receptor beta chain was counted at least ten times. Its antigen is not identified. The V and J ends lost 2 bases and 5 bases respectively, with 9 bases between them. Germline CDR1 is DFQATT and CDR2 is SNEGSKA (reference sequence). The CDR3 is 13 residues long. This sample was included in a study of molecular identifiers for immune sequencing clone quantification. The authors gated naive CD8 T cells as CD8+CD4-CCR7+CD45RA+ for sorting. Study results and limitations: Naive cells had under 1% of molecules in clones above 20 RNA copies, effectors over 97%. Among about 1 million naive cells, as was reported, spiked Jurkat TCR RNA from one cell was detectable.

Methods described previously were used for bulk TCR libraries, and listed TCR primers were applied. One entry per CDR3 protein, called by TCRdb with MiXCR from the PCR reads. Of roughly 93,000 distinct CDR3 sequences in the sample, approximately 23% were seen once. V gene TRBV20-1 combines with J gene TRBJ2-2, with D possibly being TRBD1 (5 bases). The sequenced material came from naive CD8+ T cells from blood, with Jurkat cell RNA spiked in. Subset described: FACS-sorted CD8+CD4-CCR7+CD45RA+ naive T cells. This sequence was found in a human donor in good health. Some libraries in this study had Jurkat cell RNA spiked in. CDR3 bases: TGCAGTGCTAGACAGGGTTTAACCGGGGAGCTGTTTTTT. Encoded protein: CSARQGLTGELFF.